This T cell receptor beta chain derives from a study of blood T cells in healthy people across ages. Every donor contributed 8 to 10 milliliters of peripheral blood by blood draw. This clonotype was counted between two and nine times. Its specificity is unknown. Whole-study findings and limits: PBMC samples, being unsorted, prevented any conclusive comparison of naive and antigen-experienced cells.

Through a sample-barcoded 5' primer and a J-beta primer mix, a second PCR was run for roughly 6 to 12 cycles. A template-switch adaptor that had 12 random nucleotides put a tag on each cDNA molecule. TCRdb used MiXCR to reprocess the 5' RACE reads, holding one entry per CDR3 protein. The table records 1.5 million to 2 million distinct CDR3 sequences, roughly 27% of them present only once. Sequenced input: blood. The receptor's source is a woman younger than 45 in good health.

The CDR3 coding sequence is TGTGCCAGCAGCCCCTACGGGGGTTACAATGAGCAGTTCTTC. Encoded protein: CASSPYGGYNEQFF. V usage is TRBV7-9 and J usage is TRBJ2-1; weak D call: TRBD2 (6 bases). Germline-derived CDR1 and CDR2 are SEHNR and FQNEAQ (reference sequence). V lost 5 bases and J 4 bases, leaving 12 bases between the germline ends. CDR3 length: 14 amino acids.